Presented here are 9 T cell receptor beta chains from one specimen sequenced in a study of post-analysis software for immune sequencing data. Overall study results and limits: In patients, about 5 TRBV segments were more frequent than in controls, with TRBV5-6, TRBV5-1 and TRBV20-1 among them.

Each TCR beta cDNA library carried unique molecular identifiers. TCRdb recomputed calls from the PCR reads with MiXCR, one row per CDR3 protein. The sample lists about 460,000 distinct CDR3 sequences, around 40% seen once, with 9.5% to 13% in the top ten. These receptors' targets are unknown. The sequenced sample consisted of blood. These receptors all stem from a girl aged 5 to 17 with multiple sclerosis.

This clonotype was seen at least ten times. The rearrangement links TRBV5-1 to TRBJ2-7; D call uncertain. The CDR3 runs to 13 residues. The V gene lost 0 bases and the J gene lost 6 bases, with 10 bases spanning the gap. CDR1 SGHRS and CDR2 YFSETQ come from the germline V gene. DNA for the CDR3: TGCGCCAGCAGCTTGGATCTTGTTGGCGAGCAGTACTTC. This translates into CASSLDLVGEQYF. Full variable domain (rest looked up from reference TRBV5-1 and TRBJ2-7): KAGVTQTPRYLIKTRGQQVTLSCSPISGHRSVSWYQQTPGQGLQFLFEYFSETQRNKGNFPGRFSGRQFSNSRSEMNVSTLELGDSALYLCASSLDLVGEQYFGPGTRLTVT.

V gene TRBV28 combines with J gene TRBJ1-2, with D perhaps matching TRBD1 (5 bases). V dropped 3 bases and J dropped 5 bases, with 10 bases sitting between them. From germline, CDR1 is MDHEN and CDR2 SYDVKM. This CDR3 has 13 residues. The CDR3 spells CASSLEGRYGYTF. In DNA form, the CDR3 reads TGTGCCAGCAGTTTGGAGGGGAGGTATGGCTACACCTTC.

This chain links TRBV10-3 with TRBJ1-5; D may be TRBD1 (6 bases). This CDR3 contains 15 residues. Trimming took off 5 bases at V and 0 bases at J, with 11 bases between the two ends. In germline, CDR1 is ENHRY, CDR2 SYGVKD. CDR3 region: CAISRGQYSNQPQHF. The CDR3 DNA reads TGTGCCATCAGTAGAGGACAGTATAGCAATCAGCCCCAGCATTTT.

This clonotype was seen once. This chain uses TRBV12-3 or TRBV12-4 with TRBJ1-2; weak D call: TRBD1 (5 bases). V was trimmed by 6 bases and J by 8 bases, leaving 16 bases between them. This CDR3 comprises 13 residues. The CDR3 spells CASSPREVGGYTF. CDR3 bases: TGTGCCAGCAGCCCCAGGGAGGTGGGGGGCTACACCTTC.

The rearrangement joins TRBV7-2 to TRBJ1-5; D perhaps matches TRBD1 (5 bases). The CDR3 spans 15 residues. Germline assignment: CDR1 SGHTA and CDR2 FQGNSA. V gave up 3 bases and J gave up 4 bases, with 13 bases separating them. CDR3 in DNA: TGTGCCAGCAGCTTTAGTCAGGGTTGGAATCAGCCCCAGCATTTT. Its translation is CASSFSQGWNQPQHF.

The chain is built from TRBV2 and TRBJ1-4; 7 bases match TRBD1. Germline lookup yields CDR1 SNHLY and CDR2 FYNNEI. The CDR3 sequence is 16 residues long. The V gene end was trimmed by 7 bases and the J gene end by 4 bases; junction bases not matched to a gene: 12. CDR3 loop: CASNGIKGAGNEKLFF. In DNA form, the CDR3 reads TGTGCCAGCAACGGAATAAAGGGGGCTGGTAATGAAAAACTGTTTTTT.

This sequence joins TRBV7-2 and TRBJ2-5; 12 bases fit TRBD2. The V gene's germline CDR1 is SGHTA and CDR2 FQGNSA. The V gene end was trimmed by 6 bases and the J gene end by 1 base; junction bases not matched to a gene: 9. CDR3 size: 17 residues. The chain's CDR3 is CASSLGGTSGLQETQYF. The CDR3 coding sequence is TGTGCCAGCAGTCTAGGGGGGACTAGCGGGCTCCAAGAGACCCAGTACTTC.

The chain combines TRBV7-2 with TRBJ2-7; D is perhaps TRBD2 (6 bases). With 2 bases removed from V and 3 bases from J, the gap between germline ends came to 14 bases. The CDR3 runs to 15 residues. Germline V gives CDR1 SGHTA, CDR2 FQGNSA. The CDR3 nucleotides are TGTGCCAGCAGCTTACAGGGAAGTAGCGGCTACGAGCAGTACTTC. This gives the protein CASSLQGSSGYEQYF.

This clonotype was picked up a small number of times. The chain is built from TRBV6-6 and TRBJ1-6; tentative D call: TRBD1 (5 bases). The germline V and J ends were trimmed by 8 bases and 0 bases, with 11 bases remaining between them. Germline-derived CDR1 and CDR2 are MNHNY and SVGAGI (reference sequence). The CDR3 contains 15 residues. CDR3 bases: TGTGCCAGCGGAAACCAGGGCTCCTATAATTCACCCCTCCACTTT. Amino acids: CASGNQGSYNSPLHF.